Detailed here is one TCR beta chain. Its antigen is not known. The sample comes from a study of vaccination effects on CD4 cells after COVID-19. With the ViraFEST assay, the study expanded antigen-specific CD4+ T cells using viral peptide pools, then sequenced them. Following 10 days of culture, CD4+ T cells were isolated. A few million PBMC per well were cultured with roughly 9 IU/ml IL-2 and about 10 ug/ml peptides. Researchers swapped half the medium for IL-2 medium on both days 3 and 7. Data came from immunoSEQ multiplex PCR; TCRdb stores just in-frame clones and leaves some out. The table lists around 79,000 clones, around four fifths of them singletons, with 1.5% to 2% in the top ten. The clonotype comes from a human donor who received a COVID-19 vaccine. Source: CD4+ T cells from PBMCs cultured with HCoV-229E spike peptides, taken before COVID-19 vaccination.

The CDR3 loop reads CASSWTGSSNYGYTF. Written as DNA, the CDR3 is TGTGCCAGCAGCTGGACAGGTTCCTCTAACTATGGCTACACCTTC. The chain couples TRBV5-8 to TRBJ1-2; 7 bases fit TRBD1. Per the germline V gene, CDR1 is SGHTS and CDR2 is YDEGEE. The ends lost 3 bases at V and 0 bases at J; junction bases unmatched: 5. This CDR3 is built from 15 residues.